The rows below give T cell receptor beta chains drawn from one sample of a study of T cells after yellow fever vaccination. One entry per CDR3 protein, called by TCRdb with MiXCR from the 5' RACE reads. This table has some 300,000 distinct CDR3 sequences, roughly 3.5% appearing once. The material was PBMCs, obtained on the day of the yellow fever booster vaccination. The receptors shown here come from a man aged 18 to 30 who received the YFV17D yellow fever vaccine. CDR3s include the opening cysteine and the closing phenylalanine or tryptophan. D genes are given only for firm matches. The size of a clone is reported for some rows only, either as once, few or many, or as a class for expanded clones.

CDR3 DNA: TGTGCCAGCACCCCCGGGGGGGCAGGGAATGAGCAGTTCTTC
CDR3 protein: CASTPGGAGNEQFF
V gene: TRBV7-2
D gene: TRBD2
J gene: TRBJ2-1
clone size: few

CDR3 DNA: TGTGCCAGCAGTTACGCGGACCTCTACGAGCAGTACTTC
CDR3 protein: CASSYADLYEQYF
V gene: TRBV6-5
D gene: -
J gene: TRBJ2-7
clone size: -

CDR3 DNA: TGCAGTGCCGCCAATCCCTACACAGGTTATGGCTACACCTTC
CDR3 protein: CSAANPYTGYGYTF
V gene: TRBV20-1
D gene: -
J gene: TRBJ1-2
clone size: -

CDR3 DNA: TGTGCCTGGAGTCCCCAGGGGAACGAGCAGTACTTC
CDR3 protein: CAWSPQGNEQYF
V gene: TRBV30
D gene: -
J gene: TRBJ2-7
clone size: -

CDR3 DNA: TGTGCCAGCAGTTCGATTTTGTGGGATCAGCCCCAGCATTTT
CDR3 protein: CASSSILWDQPQHF
V gene: TRBV12-3/TRBV12-4
D gene: -
J gene: TRBJ1-5
clone size: -

CDR3 DNA: TGTGCCAGCAGTTTGTGGGTGGGGGATCGCACAGATACGCAGTATTTT
CDR3 protein: CASSLWVGDRTDTQYF
V gene: TRBV12-3/TRBV12-4
D gene: -
J gene: TRBJ2-3
clone size: few

CDR3 DNA: TGTGCCAGCAGCTTTGGGCCGAGAGAAGGGACTGAAGCTTTCTTT
CDR3 protein: CASSFGPREGTEAFF
V gene: TRBV7-6
D gene: -
J gene: TRBJ1-1
clone size: many

CDR3 DNA: TGTGCCAGCAGTGCTCAGCCGATCGGGTGGGGTAACACTGAAGCTTTCTTT
CDR3 protein: CASSAQPIGWGNTEAFF
V gene: TRBV6-5
D gene: -
J gene: TRBJ1-1
clone size: -

CDR3 DNA: TGTGCCAGCAGTCCTCCCCGCGAATCGTCTTTCCAGCCCCAGCATTTT
CDR3 protein: CASSPPRESSFQPQHF
V gene: TRBV6-2/TRBV6-3
D gene: -
J gene: TRBJ1-5
clone size: many

CDR3 DNA: TGTGCCAGCACGTTTATGGGGGGACCAATAATAGAGACCCAGTACTTC
CDR3 protein: CASTFMGGPIIETQYF
V gene: TRBV12-3/TRBV12-4
D gene: -
J gene: TRBJ2-5
clone size: -

CDR3 DNA: TGTGCCAGCGGGTCTTGGGGGGGCGGTAAGACCCAGTACTTC
CDR3 protein: CASGSWGGGKTQYF
V gene: TRBV5-5
D gene: -
J gene: TRBJ2-5
clone size: many

CDR3 DNA: TGCGCCAGCAGCGACCGACAGGTTCGCGGTACCGGGGAGCTGTTTTTT
CDR3 protein: CASSDRQVRGTGELFF
V gene: TRBV4-3
D gene: -
J gene: TRBJ2-2
clone size: many

CDR3 DNA: TGCGCCAGCAGCTTGGATGAGAGGGGGCAAGAGACCCAGTACTTC
CDR3 protein: CASSLDERGQETQYF
V gene: TRBV5-1
D gene: -
J gene: TRBJ2-5
clone size: -

CDR3 DNA: TGTGCCAGCGGGATCCCGGGACGGAGAGACTATGGCTACACCTTC
CDR3 protein: CASGIPGRRDYGYTF
V gene: TRBV28
D gene: -
J gene: TRBJ1-2
clone size: few